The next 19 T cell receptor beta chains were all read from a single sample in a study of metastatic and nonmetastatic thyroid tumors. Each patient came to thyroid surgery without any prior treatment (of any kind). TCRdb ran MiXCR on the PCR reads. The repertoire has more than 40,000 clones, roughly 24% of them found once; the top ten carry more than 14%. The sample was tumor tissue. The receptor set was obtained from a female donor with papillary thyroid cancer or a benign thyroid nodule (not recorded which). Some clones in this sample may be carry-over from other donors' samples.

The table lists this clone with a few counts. CDR3 sequence reads: CAARGQGSSEAFF. CDR3 DNA: TGTGCCGCCAGGGGACAGGGGAGCTCTGAAGCTTTCTTT. The genes are TRBV12-3 or TRBV12-4 and TRBJ1-1; 10 positions agree with TRBD1. J gave up 6 bases and V 11 bases, and 9 bases lay outside the gene matches. The CDR3 runs 13 residues.

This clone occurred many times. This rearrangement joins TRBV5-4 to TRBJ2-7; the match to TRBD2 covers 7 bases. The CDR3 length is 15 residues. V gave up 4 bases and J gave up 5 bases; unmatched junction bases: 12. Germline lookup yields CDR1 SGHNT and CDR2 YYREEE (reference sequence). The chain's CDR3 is CASSNLALADHEQYF. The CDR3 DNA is TGTGCCAGCAGCAATCTAGCCCTAGCGGACCACGAGCAGTACTTC.

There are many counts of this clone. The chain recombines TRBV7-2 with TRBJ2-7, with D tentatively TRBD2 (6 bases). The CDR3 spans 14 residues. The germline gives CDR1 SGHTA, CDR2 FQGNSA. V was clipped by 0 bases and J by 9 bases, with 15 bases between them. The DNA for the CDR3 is TGTGCCAGCAGCTTAGCGCCTCCCCCCGGGGGGCAGTACTTC. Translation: CASSLAPPPGGQYF.

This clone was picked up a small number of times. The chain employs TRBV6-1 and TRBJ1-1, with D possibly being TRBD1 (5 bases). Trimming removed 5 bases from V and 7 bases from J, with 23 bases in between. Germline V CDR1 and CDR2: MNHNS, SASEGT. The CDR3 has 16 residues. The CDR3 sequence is CASSPWDGRGTVEAFF. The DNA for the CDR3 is TGTGCCAGCAGTCCCTGGGACGGACGGGGAACGGTTGAAGCTTTCTTT.

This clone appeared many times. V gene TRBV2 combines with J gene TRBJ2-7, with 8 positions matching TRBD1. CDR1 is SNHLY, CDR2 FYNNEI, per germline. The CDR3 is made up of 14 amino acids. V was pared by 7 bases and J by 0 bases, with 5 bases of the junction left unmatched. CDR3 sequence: CASTEGQDSYEQYF. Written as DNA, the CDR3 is TGTGCCAGCACTGAGGGACAGGACTCCTACGAGCAGTACTTC.

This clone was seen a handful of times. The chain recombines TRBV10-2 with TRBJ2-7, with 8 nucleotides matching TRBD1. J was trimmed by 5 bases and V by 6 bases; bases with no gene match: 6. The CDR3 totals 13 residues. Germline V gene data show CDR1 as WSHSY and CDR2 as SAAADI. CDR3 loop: CASSRTGFDEQYF. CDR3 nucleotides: TGCGCCAGCAGCAGGACAGGGTTCGACGAGCAGTACTTC.

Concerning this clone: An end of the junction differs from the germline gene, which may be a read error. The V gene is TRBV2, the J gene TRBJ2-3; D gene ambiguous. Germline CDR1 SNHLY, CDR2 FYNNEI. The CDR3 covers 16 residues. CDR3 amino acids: CASREVLGSRTDTQYF. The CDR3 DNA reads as TGTGCCAGCAGGGAAGTGTTAGGGTCCCGCACAGATACGCAGTATTTT.

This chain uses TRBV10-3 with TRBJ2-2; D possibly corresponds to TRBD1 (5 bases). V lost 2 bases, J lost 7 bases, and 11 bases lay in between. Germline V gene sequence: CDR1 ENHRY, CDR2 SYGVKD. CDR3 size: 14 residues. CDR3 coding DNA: TGTGCCATCAGTGAGCTCCAGGGCGGCGGGGAGCTGTTTTTT. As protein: CAISELQGGGELFF.

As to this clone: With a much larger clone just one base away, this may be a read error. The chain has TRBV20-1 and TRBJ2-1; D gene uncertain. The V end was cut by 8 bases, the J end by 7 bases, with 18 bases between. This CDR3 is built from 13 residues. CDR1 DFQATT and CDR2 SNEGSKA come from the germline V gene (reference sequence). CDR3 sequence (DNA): TGCAGTCCCCCCGTGGCAGCGTCGAATGAGCAGTTCTTC. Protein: CSPPVAASNEQFF.

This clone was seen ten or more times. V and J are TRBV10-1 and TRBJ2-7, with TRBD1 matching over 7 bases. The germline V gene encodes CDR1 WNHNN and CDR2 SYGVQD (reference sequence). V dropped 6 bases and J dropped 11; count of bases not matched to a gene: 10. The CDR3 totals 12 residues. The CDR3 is CASSIGTVGEYF. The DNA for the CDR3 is TGCGCCAGCAGCATCGGGACAGTCGGCGAGTACTTC.

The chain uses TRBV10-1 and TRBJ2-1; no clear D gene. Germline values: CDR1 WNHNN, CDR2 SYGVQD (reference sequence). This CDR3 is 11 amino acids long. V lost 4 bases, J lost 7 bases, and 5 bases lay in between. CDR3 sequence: CASSVENEQFF. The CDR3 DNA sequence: TGCGCCAGCAGTGTCGAGAATGAGCAGTTCTTC.

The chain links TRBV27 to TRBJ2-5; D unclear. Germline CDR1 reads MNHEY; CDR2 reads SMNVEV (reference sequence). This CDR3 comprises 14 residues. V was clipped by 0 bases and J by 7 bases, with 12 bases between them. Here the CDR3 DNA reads TGTGCCAGCAGTTTATCTGTCGGCCTGGGGACCCAGTACTTC. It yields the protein CASSLSVGLGTQYF.

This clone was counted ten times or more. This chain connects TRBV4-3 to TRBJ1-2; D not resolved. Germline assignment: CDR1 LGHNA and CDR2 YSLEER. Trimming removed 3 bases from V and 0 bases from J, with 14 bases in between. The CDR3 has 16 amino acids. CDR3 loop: CASSHALRESNYGYTF. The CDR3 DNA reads TGCGCCAGCAGCCACGCGCTTAGAGAATCTAACTATGGCTACACCTTC.

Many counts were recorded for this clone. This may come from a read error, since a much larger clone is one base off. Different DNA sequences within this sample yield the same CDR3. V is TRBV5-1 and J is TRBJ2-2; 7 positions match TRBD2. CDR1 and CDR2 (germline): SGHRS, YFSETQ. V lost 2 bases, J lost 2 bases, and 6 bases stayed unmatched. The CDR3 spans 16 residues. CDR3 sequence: CASSLVGLPNTGELFF. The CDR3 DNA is TGCGCCAGCAGCTTAGTGGGACTACCAAACACCGGGGAGCTGTTTTTT. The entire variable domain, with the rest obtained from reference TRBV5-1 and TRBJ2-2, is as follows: KAGVTQTPRYLIKTRGQQVTLSCSPISGHRSVSWYQQTPGQGLQFLFEYFSETQRNKGNFPGRFSGRQFSNSRSEMNVSTLELGDSALYLCASSLVGLPNTGELFFGEGSRLTVL.

The CDR3 loop is CASSLDAAGGITYEQYF. The CDR3 coding sequence is TGTGCCAGCAGCTTAGATGCAGCGGGGGGTATTACCTACGAGCAGTACTTC. The J gene is TRBJ2-7, the V gene TRBV11-2, with 9 bases matching TRBD2. The CDR3 totals 17 residues. After removal of 0 bases from V and 2 bases from J, the junction contained 8 bases not matched to a gene. Germline CDR1 is SGHAT and CDR2 is FQNNGV.

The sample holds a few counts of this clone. In DNA form, the CDR3 reads TGTGCCAGTAGTATCGGGACACTTAACAATGAGCAGTTCTTC. It codes for CASSIGTLNNEQFF. The rearrangement links TRBV19 to TRBJ2-1; D possibly corresponds to TRBD1 (6 bases). The CDR3 spans 14 residues. Germline V lookup: CDR1 LNHDA, CDR2 SQIVND (reference sequence). The V end lost 3 bases, the J end lost 5 bases, and 11 bases lay between the germline ends. Combining the CDR3 with reference TRBV19 and TRBJ2-1 gives the whole variable domain DGGITQSPKYLFRKEGQNVTLSCEQNLNHDAMYWYRQDPGQGLRLIYYSQIVNDFQKGDIAEGYSVSREKKESFPLTVTSAQKNPTAFYLCASSIGTLNNEQFFGPGTRLTVL.

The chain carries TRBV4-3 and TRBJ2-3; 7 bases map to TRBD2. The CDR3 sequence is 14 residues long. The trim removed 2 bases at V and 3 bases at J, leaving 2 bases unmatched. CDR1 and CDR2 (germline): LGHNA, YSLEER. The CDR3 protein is CASSQLAVTDTQYF. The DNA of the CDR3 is TGCGCCAGCAGCCAACTAGCGGTAACAGATACGCAGTATTTT.

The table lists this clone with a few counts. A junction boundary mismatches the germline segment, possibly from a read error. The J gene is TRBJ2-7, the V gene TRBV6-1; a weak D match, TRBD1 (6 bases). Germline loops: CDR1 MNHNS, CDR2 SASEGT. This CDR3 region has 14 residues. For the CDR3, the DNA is TGTGCCAGCAGTGTGGGACAAATCTCCTACGAGCATTACTTC. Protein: CASSVGQISYEHYF.

The CDR3 sequence is CASSEWWAGSSKNIQYF. CDR3 DNA sequence: TGTGCCAGCAGTGAATGGTGGGCGGGATCGTCCAAAAACATTCAGTACTTC. The chain couples TRBV6-1 to TRBJ2-4; D perhaps matches TRBD2 (6 bases). From germline, CDR1 is MNHNS and CDR2 SASEGT. V gave up 2 bases and J gave up 2 bases, with 16 bases separating them. This CDR3 has 17 amino acids.